This T cell receptor (beta chain) was identified during a study of PD-1 blockade in classical Hodgkin lymphoma. Findings of the study overall: Healthy donors were reported to have higher baseline TCR diversity than newly diagnosed patients.

Clones were sequenced by immunoSEQ multiplex PCR, and TCRdb holds only the in-frame ones, with some missing. This table holds fewer than 30,000 clones, over 60% found once. The time point is: cycle 4 day 1 (C4D1), after five to seven weeks of nivolumab. Every patient had relapsed following autologous stem cell transplantation, and cohorts differed in brentuximab vedotin exposure. Under best response, outcomes were complete response, partial response or progressive disease. This CDR3 has 13 amino acids. Germline V gives CDR1 MDHEN, CDR2 SYDVKM. The V gene lost 5 bases and the J gene lost 1 base, with 6 bases spanning the gap. As for this clone: The antigen is not known.

The sequence derives from a human donor with classical Hodgkin lymphoma. Material: peripheral blood mononuclear cells (PBMCs), obtained before the fourth cycle of nivolumab. This sequence joins TRBV28 and TRBJ2-4; D uncertain. Here the CDR3 reads CASSKIAKNIQYF. The CDR3, as DNA: TGTGCCAGCAGTAAAATTGCCAAAAACATTCAGTACTTC.